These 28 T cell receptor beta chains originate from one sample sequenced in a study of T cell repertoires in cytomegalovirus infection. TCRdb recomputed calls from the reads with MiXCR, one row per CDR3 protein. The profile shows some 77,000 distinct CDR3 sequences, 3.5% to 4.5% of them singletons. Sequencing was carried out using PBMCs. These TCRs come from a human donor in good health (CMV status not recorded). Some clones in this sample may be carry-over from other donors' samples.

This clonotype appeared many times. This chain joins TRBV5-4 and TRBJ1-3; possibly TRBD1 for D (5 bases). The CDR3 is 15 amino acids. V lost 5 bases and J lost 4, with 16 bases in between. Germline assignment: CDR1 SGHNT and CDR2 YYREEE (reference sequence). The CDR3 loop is CASSLNVGTGNTIYF. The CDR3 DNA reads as TGTGCCAGCAGTTTGAACGTAGGGACGGGAAACACCATATATTTT.

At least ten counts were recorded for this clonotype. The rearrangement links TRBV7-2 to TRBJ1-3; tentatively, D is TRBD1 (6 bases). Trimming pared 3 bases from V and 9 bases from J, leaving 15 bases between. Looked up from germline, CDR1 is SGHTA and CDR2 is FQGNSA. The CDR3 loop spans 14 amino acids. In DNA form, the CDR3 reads TGTGCCAGCAGCTTGGACGGGGGCGCAAGCACCATATATTTT. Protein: CASSLDGGASTIYF.

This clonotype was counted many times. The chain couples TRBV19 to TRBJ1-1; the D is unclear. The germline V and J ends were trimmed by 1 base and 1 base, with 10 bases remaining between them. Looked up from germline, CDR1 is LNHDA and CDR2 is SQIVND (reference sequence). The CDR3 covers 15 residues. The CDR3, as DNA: TGTGCCAGTAGTATAGTTCGGGCGGCGAACACTGAAGCTTTCTTT. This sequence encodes CASSIVRAANTEAFF.

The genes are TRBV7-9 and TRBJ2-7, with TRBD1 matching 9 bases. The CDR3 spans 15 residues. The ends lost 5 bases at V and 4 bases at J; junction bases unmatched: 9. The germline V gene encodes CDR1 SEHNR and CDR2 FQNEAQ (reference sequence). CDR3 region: CASSVPGQGLYEQYF. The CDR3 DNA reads TGTGCCAGCAGCGTACCGGGACAGGGTCTGTACGAGCAGTACTTC. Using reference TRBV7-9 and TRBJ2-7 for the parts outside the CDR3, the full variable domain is DTGVSQNPRHKITKRGQNVTFRCDPISEHNRLYWYRQTLGQGPEFLTYFQNEAQLEKSRLLSDRFSAERPKGSFSTLEIQRTEQGDSAMYLCASSVPGQGLYEQYFGPGTRLTVT.

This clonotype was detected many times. This chain's CDR3 is CVVGGGNYGYTF. Written as DNA, the CDR3 is TGTGTCGTGGGGGGCGGCAACTATGGCTACACCTTC. The chain joins TRBV7-7 to TRBJ1-2; D is possibly TRBD1 (6 bases). CDR1 is SSHAT and CDR2 is FNYEAQ in the germline V gene (reference sequence). The CDR3 is made up of 12 amino acids. Using reference TRBV7-7 and TRBJ1-2 for the parts outside the CDR3, the full variable domain is GAGVSQSPRYKVTKRGQDVTLRCDPISSHATLYWYQQALGQGPEFLTYFNYEAQPDKSGLPSDRFSAERPEGSISTLTIQRTEQRDSAMYRCVVGGGNYGYTFGSGTRLTVV.

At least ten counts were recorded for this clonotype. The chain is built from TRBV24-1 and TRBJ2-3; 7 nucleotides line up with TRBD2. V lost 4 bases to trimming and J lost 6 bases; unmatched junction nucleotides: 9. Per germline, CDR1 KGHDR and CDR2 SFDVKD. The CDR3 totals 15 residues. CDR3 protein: CATSDPGLGADTQYF. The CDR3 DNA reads TGTGCCACCAGTGACCCTGGACTAGGAGCCGATACGCAGTATTTT.

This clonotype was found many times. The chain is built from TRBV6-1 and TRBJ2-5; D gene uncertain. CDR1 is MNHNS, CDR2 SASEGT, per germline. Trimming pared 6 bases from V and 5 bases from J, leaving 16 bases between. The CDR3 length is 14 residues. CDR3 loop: CASSTVRFEETQYF. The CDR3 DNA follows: TGTGCCAGCAGCACCGTCCGGTTTGAGGAGACCCAGTACTTC.

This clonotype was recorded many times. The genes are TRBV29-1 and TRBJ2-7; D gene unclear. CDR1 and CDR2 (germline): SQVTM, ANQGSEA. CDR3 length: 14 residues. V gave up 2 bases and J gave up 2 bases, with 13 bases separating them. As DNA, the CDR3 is TGCAGCGTTGAATCCGTGGACGGAGCCTACGAGCAGTACTTC. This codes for CSVESVDGAYEQYF.

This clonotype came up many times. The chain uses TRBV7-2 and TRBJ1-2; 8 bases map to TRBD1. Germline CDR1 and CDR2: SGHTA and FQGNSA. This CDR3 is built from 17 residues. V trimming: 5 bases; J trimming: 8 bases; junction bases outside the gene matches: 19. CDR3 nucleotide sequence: TGTGCCAGCAGCGGGGACGTCATCCAGGGGGCGGTGAGGGGCTACACCTTC. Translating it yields CASSGDVIQGAVRGYTF.

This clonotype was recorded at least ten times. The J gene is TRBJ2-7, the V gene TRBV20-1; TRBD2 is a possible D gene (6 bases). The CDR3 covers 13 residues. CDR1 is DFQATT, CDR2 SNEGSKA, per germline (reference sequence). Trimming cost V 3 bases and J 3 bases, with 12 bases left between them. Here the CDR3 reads CSASGGALYEQYF. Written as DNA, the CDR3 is TGCAGTGCTAGTGGCGGGGCCCTCTACGAGCAGTACTTC.

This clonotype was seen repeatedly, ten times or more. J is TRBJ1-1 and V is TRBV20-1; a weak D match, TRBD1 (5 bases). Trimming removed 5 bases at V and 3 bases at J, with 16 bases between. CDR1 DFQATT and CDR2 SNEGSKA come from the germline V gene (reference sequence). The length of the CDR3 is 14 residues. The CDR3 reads CSAPGSGRDTEAFF. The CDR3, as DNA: TGCAGTGCTCCCGGTTCAGGGCGGGACACTGAAGCTTTCTTT.

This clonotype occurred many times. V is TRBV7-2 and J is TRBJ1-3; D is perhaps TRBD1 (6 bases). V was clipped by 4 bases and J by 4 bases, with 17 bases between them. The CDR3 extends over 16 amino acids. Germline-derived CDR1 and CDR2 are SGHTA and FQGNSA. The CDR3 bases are TGTGCCAGCAGCTCGAGGGGGGAGGCGAGGGGAAACACCATATATTTT. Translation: CASSSRGEARGNTIYF.

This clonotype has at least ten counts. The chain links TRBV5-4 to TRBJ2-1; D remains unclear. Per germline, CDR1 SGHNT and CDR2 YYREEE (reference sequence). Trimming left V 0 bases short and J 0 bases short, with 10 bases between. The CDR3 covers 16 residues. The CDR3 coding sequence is TGTGCCAGCAGCTTGGGGGGATTTAGCTCCTACAATGAGCAGTTCTTC. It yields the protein CASSLGGFSSYNEQFF.

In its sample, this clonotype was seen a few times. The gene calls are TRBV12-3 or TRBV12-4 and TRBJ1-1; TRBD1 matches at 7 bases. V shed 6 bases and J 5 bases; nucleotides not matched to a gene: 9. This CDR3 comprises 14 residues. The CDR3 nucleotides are TGTGCCAGCAGCCGACAGGGATTTGGTACTGAAGCTTTCTTT. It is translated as CASSRQGFGTEAFF.

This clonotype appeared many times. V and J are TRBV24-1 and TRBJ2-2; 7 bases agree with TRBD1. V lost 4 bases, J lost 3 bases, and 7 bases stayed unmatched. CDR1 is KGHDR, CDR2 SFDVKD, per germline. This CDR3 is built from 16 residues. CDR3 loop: CATSDSRDRDTGELFF. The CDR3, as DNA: TGTGCCACCAGTGACTCTCGCGACAGGGACACCGGGGAGCTGTTTTTT.

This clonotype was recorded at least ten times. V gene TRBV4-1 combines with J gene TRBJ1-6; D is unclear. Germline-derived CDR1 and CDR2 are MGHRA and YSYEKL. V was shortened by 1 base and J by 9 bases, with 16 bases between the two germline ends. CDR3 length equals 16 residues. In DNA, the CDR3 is TGCGCCAGCAGCCAAGGAGGGATGCAAGGCTCTTCACCCCTCCACTTT. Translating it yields CASSQGGMQGSSPLHF.

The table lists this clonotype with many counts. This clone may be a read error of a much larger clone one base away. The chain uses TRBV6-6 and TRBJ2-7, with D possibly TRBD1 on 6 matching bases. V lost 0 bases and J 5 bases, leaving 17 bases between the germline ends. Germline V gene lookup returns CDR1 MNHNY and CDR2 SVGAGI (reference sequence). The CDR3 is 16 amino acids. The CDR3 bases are TGTGCCAGCAGTTACTCGAGTGGGGGCAAGGCTCACGAGCAGTACTTC. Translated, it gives CASSYSSGGKAHEQYF.

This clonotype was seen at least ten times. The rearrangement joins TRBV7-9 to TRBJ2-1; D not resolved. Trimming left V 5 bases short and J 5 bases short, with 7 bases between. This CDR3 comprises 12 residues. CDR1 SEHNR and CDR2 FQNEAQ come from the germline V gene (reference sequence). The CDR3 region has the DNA TGTGCCAGCAGCCCCCCTGACAATGAGCAGTTCTTC. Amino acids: CASSPPDNEQFF.

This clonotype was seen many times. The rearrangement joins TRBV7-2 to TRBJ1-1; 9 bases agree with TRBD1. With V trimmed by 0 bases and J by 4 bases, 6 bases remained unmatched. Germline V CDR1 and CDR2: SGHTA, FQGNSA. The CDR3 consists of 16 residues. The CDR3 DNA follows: TGTGCCAGCAGCTTAGCCACAGGGGGCGGGTCCACTGAAGCTTTCTTT. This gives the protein CASSLATGGGSTEAFF.

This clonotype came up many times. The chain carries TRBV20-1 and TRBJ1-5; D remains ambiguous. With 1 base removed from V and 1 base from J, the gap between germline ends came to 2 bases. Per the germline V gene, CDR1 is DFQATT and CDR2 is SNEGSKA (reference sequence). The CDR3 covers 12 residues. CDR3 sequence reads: CSARVSNQPQHF. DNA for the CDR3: TGCAGTGCTAGAGTAAGCAATCAGCCCCAGCATTTT.

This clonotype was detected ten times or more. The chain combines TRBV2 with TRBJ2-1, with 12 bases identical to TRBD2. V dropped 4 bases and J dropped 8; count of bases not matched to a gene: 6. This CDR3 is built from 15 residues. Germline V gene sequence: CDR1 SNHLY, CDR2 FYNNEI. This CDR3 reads CASSVRTSGAHEQFF. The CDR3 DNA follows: TGTGCCAGCAGTGTGCGGACTAGCGGGGCTCATGAGCAGTTCTTC.

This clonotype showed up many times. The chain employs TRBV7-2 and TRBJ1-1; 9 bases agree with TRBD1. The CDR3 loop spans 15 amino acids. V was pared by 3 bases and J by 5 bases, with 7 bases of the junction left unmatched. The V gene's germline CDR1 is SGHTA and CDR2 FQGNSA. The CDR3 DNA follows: TGTGCCAGCAGCTTCACCGGGACAGGGTGGACTGAAGCTTTCTTT. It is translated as CASSFTGTGWTEAFF.

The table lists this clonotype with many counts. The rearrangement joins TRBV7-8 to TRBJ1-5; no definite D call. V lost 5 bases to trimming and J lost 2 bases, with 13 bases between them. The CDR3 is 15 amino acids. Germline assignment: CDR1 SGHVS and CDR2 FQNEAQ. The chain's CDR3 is CASSADIIGNQPQHF. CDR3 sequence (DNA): TGTGCCAGCAGCGCCGATATTATAGGCAATCAGCCCCAGCATTTT.

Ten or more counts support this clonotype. In nucleotides, the CDR3 is TGTGCCAGCAGTTACCAATCAACCAGACGGTCCAATGAGCAGTTCTTC. This codes for CASSYQSTRRSNEQFF. V usage is TRBV6-6 and J usage is TRBJ2-1; D gene ambiguous. V was cut by 2 bases and J by 6 bases, with 17 bases left in between. The CDR3 sequence is 16 residues long. CDR1 MNHNY and CDR2 SVGAGI come from the germline V gene (reference sequence).

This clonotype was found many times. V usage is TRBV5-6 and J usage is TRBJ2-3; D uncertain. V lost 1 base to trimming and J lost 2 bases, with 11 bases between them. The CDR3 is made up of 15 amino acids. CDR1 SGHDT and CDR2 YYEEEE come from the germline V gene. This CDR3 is CASSLTLGVTDTQYF. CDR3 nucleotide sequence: TGTGCCAGCAGCTTGACTCTGGGCGTCACAGATACGCAGTATTTT.

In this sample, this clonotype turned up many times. DNA of the CDR3: TGTGCCACCAGACCGGGACCTCGCCCCTACGAGCAGTACTTC. Translated: CATRPGPRPYEQYF. This rearrangement joins TRBV27 to TRBJ2-7; D may match TRBD1 or TRBD2 (5 bases each). Per the germline V gene, CDR1 is MNHEY and CDR2 is SMNVEV (reference sequence). Trimming shortened V by 10 bases and J by 2 bases, and 18 bases separated the two germline ends. The CDR3 totals 14 residues.

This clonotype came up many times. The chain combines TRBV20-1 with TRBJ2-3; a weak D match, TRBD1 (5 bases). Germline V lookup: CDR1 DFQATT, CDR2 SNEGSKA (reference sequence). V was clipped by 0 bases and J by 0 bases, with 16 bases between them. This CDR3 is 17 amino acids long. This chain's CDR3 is CSAREWGAGPSTDTQYF. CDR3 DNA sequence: TGCAGTGCTAGAGAGTGGGGTGCAGGGCCGAGCACAGATACGCAGTATTTT.

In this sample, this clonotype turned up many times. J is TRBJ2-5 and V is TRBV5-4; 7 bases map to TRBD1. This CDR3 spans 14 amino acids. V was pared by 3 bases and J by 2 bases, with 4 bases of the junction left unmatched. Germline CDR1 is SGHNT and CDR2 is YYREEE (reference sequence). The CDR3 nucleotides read TGTGCCAGCAGCTCGGGACAGAGACAAGAGACCCAGTACTTC. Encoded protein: CASSSGQRQETQYF.